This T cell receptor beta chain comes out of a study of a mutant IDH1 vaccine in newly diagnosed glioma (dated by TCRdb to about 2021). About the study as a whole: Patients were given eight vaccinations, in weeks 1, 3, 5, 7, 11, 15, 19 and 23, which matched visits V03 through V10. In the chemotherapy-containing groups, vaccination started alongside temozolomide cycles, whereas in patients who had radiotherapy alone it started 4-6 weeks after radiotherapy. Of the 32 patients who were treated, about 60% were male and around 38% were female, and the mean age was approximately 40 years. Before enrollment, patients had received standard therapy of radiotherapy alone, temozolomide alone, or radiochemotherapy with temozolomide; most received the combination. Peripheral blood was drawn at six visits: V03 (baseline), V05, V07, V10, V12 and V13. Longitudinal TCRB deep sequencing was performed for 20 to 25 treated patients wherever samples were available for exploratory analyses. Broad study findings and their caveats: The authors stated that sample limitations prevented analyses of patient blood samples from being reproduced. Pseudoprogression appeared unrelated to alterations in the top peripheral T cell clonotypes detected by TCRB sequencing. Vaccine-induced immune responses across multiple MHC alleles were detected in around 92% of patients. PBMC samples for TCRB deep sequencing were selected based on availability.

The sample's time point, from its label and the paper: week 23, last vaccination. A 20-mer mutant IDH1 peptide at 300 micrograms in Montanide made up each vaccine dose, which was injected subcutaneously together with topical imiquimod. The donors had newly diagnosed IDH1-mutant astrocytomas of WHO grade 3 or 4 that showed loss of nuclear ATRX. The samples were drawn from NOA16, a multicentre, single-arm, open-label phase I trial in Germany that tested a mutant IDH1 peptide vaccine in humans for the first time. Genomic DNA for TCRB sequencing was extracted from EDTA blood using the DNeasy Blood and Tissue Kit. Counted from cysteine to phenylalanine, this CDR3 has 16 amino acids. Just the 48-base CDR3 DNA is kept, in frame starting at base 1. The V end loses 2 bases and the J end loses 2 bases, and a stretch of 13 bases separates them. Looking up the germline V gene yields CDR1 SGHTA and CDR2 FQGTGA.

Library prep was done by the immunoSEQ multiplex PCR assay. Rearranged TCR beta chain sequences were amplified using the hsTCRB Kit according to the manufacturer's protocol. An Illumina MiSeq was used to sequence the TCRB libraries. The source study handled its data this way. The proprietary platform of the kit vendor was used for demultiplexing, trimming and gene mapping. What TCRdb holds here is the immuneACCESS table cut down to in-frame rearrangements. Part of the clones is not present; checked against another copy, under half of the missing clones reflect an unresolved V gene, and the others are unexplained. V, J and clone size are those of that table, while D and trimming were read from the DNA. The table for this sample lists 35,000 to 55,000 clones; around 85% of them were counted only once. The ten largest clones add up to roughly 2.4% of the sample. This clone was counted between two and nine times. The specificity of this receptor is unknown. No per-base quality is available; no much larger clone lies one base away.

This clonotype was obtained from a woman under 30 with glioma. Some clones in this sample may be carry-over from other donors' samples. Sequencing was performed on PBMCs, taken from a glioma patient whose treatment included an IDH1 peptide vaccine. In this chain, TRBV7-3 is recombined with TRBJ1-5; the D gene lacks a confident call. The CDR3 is CASSLDRGGGNQPQHF. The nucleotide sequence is TGTGCCAGCAGCTTAGACCGAGGAGGTGGCAATCAGCCCCAGCATTTT.